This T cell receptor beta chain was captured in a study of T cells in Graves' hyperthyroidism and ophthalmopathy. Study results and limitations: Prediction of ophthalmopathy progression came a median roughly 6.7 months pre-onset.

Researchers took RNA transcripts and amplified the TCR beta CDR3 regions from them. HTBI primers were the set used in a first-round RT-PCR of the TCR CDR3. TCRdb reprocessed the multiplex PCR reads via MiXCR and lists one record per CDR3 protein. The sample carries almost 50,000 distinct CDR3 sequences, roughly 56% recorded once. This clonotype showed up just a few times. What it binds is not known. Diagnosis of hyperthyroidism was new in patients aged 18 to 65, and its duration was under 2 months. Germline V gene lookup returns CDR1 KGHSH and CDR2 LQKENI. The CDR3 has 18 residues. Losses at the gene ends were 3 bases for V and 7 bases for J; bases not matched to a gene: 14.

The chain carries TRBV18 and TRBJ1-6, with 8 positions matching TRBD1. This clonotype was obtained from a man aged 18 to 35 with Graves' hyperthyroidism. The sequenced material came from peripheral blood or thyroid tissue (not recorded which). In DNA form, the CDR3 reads TGTGCCAGCTCACCGCGGCATCGGGGGACAGGCGAAAATTCACCCCTCCACTTT. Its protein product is CASSPRHRGTGENSPLHF.